Listed below are T cell receptor beta chains from one sample, sequenced in a study of vaccination effects on CD4 cells after COVID-19. These TCRs are of unknown antigen specificity. Sequenced by immunoSEQ multiplex PCR; TCRdb stores in-frame clones only, minus some. This sample yields 70,000 to 85,000 clones, of which approximately 77% are seen a single time; roughly 2% belongs to the top ten. This sample comprised CD4+ T cells from PBMCs cultured without peptide, obtained before COVID-19 vaccination. All receptors derive from a human donor who received a COVID-19 vaccine. Each CDR3 is given with its conserved first and last residue. Each record gives: D gene, clone size, V gene, J gene, CDR3 protein. The D gene is left open where the match is weak. Clone size is shown for a subset of rows, as once, few, many or a class of expanded clone.

D: .
size: once
V: TRBV2
J: TRBJ2-3
CDR3: CASSRDRYTDTQYF

D: .
size: .
V: TRBV5-8
J: TRBJ1-4
CDR3: CASSSHEATNEKLFF

D: .
size: .
V: TRBV5-1
J: TRBJ1-6
CDR3: CASSLSGWENSPLHF

D: TRBD1
size: .
V: TRBV2
J: TRBJ2-6
CDR3: CASILGGTGGTGANVLTF

D: TRBD1
size: .
V: TRBV29-1
J: TRBJ1-4
CDR3: CSVGQVDEKLFF

D: .
size: few
V: TRBV6-5
J: TRBJ1-4
CDR3: CATRNEKLFF

D: .
size: .
V: TRBV5-8
J: TRBJ1-5
CDR3: CASSPGGGIFSNQPQHF

D: .
size: .
V: TRBV3-1/TRBV3-2
J: TRBJ2-5
CDR3: CASSQSETQYF

D: TRBD1
size: .
V: TRBV28
J: TRBJ1-2
CDR3: CASSLDREDGYTF

D: .
size: .
V: TRBV10-3
J: TRBJ1-4
CDR3: CAISESNRGEKLFF

D: .
size: .
V: TRBV15
J: TRBJ2-2
CDR3: CATSRDPGASTGELFF

D: .
size: .
V: TRBV7-2
J: TRBJ1-5
CDR3: CASSLGPSYQPQHF

D: .
size: .
V: TRBV6-1
J: TRBJ1-5
CDR3: CASSEVPAGNQPQHF

D: TRBD1
size: .
V: TRBV5-4
J: TRBJ2-4
CDR3: CASSRAGQGSLIQYF

D: TRBD1
size: .
V: TRBV20-1
J: TRBJ1-2
CDR3: CSAYRGGYTF

D: .
size: .
V: TRBV28
J: TRBJ1-1
CDR3: CASSFDKYTEAFF

D: .
size: .
V: TRBV29-1
J: TRBJ1-1
CDR3: CSVEDRWGSEAFF

D: TRBD1
size: once
V: TRBV24-1
J: TRBJ1-5
CDR3: CATSRQGGGQPQHF

D: TRBD2
size: .
V: TRBV9
J: TRBJ2-1
CDR3: CASSAGGGAYNEQFF

D: .
size: .
V: TRBV4-1
J: TRBJ2-5
CDR3: CASSQIGVQETQYF

D: .
size: once
V: TRBV6-5
J: TRBJ2-5
CDR3: CASSYTGSRKTQYF

D: .
size: .
V: TRBV11-1
J: TRBJ1-1
CDR3: CASSLLGAREAFF

D: TRBD1
size: .
V: TRBV4-1
J: TRBJ1-3
CDR3: CASSQERPGQGVNTIYF

D: .
size: .
V: TRBV29-1
J: TRBJ2-2
CDR3: CSVEDLLGELFF

D: .
size: .
V: TRBV28
J: TRBJ1-2
CDR3: CASSPGGRVNGYTF

D: .
size: .
V: TRBV7-6
J: TRBJ2-3
CDR3: CASSLGSFMTDTQYF

D: .
size: .
V: TRBV5-1
J: TRBJ1-5
CDR3: CASSPSIGDQPQHF

D: TRBD2
size: .
V: TRBV7-2
J: TRBJ2-1
CDR3: CASSFRGDSYNEQFF

D: .
size: .
V: TRBV7-8
J: TRBJ1-3
CDR3: CASSLAGSSGNTIYF

D: .
size: .
V: TRBV5-8
J: TRBJ2-3
CDR3: CASPSVGQVGTDTQYF

D: .
size: .
V: TRBV27
J: TRBJ2-6
CDR3: CASSLLPTFSGANVLTF

D: TRBD1
size: .
V: TRBV7-8
J: TRBJ1-6
CDR3: CASSLADRAGTPLHF

D: .
size: few
V: TRBV12-5
J: TRBJ1-2
CDR3: CASGLSVLNYGYTF

D: .
size: .
V: TRBV5-1
J: TRBJ2-3
CDR3: CASIRDTSTDTQYF

D: TRBD2
size: .
V: TRBV5-1
J: TRBJ2-5
CDR3: CASSLLAGSQETQYF

D: TRBD1
size: .
V: TRBV5-1
J: TRBJ2-3
CDR3: CASSLLPRGQADTQYF

D: TRBD1
size: .
V: TRBV28
J: TRBJ2-5
CDR3: CASSLPGTAETQYF

D: .
size: .
V: TRBV30
J: TRBJ2-3
CDR3: CAWISQGPLTDTQYF

D: TRBD1
size: .
V: TRBV6-5
J: TRBJ1-3
CDR3: CASSYSTGQGNTIYF

D: .
size: once
V: TRBV6-1
J: TRBJ1-2
CDR3: CASSDRGVYGYTF

D: TRBD1
size: .
V: TRBV24-1
J: TRBJ2-2
CDR3: CATSDPRQGATGELFF

D: TRBD1
size: few
V: TRBV7-9
J: TRBJ1-1
CDR3: CASSFLQGAGTEAFF

D: TRBD1
size: .
V: TRBV7-9
J: TRBJ2-4
CDR3: CASRAGTGAPGIQYF

D: .
size: .
V: TRBV2
J: TRBJ1-5
CDR3: CASKDGENQPQHF

D: .
size: .
V: TRBV7-8
J: TRBJ1-2
CDR3: CASSLGETTNGYTF

D: .
size: .
V: TRBV11-2
J: TRBJ1-5
CDR3: CASSPRGLDQPQHF

D: .
size: .
V: TRBV4-3
J: TRBJ1-4
CDR3: CASSQDPGVSNEKLFF

D: .
size: .
V: TRBV9
J: TRBJ2-5
CDR3: CASSVRLQETQYF

D: TRBD2
size: .
V: TRBV5-6
J: TRBJ2-1
CDR3: CASSLGTSDEQFF

D: .
size: few
V: TRBV2
J: TRBJ1-2
CDR3: CASSDGHSNYGYTF

D: TRBD2
size: once
V: TRBV28
J: TRBJ2-1
CDR3: CASTSAGTSLIEQFF

D: .
size: .
V: TRBV10-1
J: TRBJ2-4
CDR3: CASSPFRRDIQYF